Listed here are 22 T cell receptor beta chains from one sample, sequenced in a study of regulatory T cells in long-lasting Graves disease. Time point denoted: newly diagnosed GD, antithyroid drugs for less than 3 months. With RNA extracted from PBMCs as input, the TCR library was made. iRepertoire HTBI primers and Arm-PCR of CDR3 regions built TCR beta libraries. Each CDR3 protein gets one entry after TCRdb re-called the multiplex PCR reads with MiXCR. The top ten clones hold around 12% of a sample with 530,000 or so distinct CDR3 sequences, around 15% of them seen once. These same data were also listed under a study on T cells in Graves' hyperthyroidism and ophthalmopathy.

The starting material was peripheral blood mononuclear cells (PBMCs), obtained at new diagnosis, from a patient treated with antithyroid drugs. The receptors were gathered from a man younger than 35 with Graves disease.

This clonotype has only a few counts. The rearrangement links TRBV9 to TRBJ2-5; 7 bases match TRBD1. The J segment lost 7 bases and the V segment lost 3 bases, leaving 3 bases of the junction unmatched. The CDR3 has 12 residues. CDR1 is SGDLS and CDR2 is YYNGEE in the germline V gene. CDR3 coding DNA: TGTGCCAGCAGCGCCCCAGGGGGGACCCAGTACTTC. Protein sequence: CASSAPGGTQYF.

J is TRBJ2-7 and V is TRBV20-1; 12 nucleotides match TRBD2. J lost 2 bases, V lost 4 bases, and 6 bases had no gene match. The CDR3 contains 15 residues. Germline values: CDR1 DFQATT, CDR2 SNEGSKA (reference sequence). CDR3 in DNA: TGCAGTGCTAAGCCGGGACTAGCGGGTCCCTACGAGCAGTACTTC. This sequence encodes CSAKPGLAGPYEQYF.

This chain joins TRBV2 and TRBJ2-3; 10 nucleotides agree with TRBD2. Germline CDR1 and CDR2: SNHLY and FYNNEI. J lost 4 bases, V lost 1 base, and 5 bases had no gene match. The CDR3 has 16 residues. This CDR3 reads CASSEGTSGYPDTQYF. The DNA of the CDR3 is TGTGCCAGCAGTGAAGGGACTAGCGGTTATCCAGATACGCAGTATTTT.

This clonotype was counted between two and nine times. The chain couples TRBV19 to TRBJ2-1; the match to TRBD2 covers 11 bases. The V gene end was trimmed by 4 bases and the J gene end by 4 bases; junction bases not matched to a gene: 6. The CDR3 is made up of 16 amino acids. Germline V gene lookup returns CDR1 LNHDA and CDR2 SQIVND (reference sequence). CDR3 sequence (DNA): TGTGCCAGTAGTACCGCTAGCGGGAGGAGATACAATGAGCAGTTCTTC. Translated: CASSTASGRRYNEQFF.

This clonotype was picked up many times. The CDR3 sequence is CASSEGGPQTYEQYF. CDR3 bases: TGTGCCAGCAGTGAAGGGGGCCCCCAAACCTACGAGCAGTACTTC. The chain carries TRBV6-2 or TRBV6-3 and TRBJ2-7; TRBD1 matches at 7 bases. The junction had 9 bases not matched to a gene; V was cut back by 5 bases and J by 2 bases. The CDR3 spans 15 residues. Germline CDR1 reads MNHEY; CDR2 reads SVGEGT.

There are a few counts of this clonotype. The chain couples TRBV29-1 to TRBJ2-3, with 8 positions matching TRBD2. CDR1 SQVTM and CDR2 ANQGSEA come from the germline V gene. V lost 5 bases to trimming and J lost 5 bases; unmatched junction nucleotides: 6. The CDR3 runs 13 residues. In DNA form, the CDR3 reads TGCAGCGTTACTAGCGGTCGAGTAGATACGCAGTATTTT. This codes for CSVTSGRVDTQYF.

In this sample, this clonotype turned up a few times. J is TRBJ2-3 and V is TRBV9; D perhaps matches TRBD1 (5 bases). V was pared by 1 base and J by 1 base, with 13 bases between. Germline CDR1 reads SGDLS; CDR2 reads YYNGEE. The CDR3 runs 16 residues. CDR3 sequence: CASSVSSGIGTDTQYF. In nucleotides, the CDR3 is TGTGCCAGCAGCGTATCTTCAGGGATTGGCACAGATACGCAGTATTTT.

This clonotype was recorded once. The chain is built from TRBV9 and TRBJ2-3; TRBD2 matches at 8 bases. The length of the CDR3 is 16 residues. Germline V gene sequence: CDR1 SGDLS, CDR2 YYNGEE. V was pared by 4 bases and J by 3 bases, with 10 bases of the junction left unmatched. Here the CDR3 DNA reads TGTGCCAGCAGCCCCCCAGCGGGAGATGGGACAGATACGCAGTATTTT. This gives the protein CASSPPAGDGTDTQYF.

This clonotype has only a few counts. This chain uses TRBV14 with TRBJ2-2; D may be TRBD1 (5 bases). The V end lost 8 bases, the J end lost 8 bases, and 9 bases lay between the germline ends. The CDR3 length is 11 residues. Germline CDR1 SGHDN, CDR2 FVKESK. The CDR3 DNA reads as TGTGCCAGCGCCTCAGGGGGGGAGCTGTTTTTT. Translated, it gives CASASGGELFF.

Many counts were recorded for this clonotype. The V call is TRBV11-2, the J call TRBJ2-7, with TRBD2 as a possible D gene (6 bases). V was cut by 5 bases and J by 2 bases, with 16 bases left in between. Germline V gene lookup returns CDR1 SGHAT and CDR2 FQNNGV. The CDR3 covers 15 residues. The CDR3 is CASSPLPSVTYEQYF. The CDR3 region has the DNA TGTGCCAGCAGCCCCCTCCCTAGCGTAACCTACGAGCAGTACTTC.

This clonotype was observed a handful of times. This rearrangement joins TRBV19 to TRBJ1-2; D call uncertain. Trimming stripped 6 bases from V and 4 bases from J, with 12 bases between. The CDR3 sequence is 13 residues long. The V gene's germline CDR1 is LNHDA and CDR2 SQIVND (reference sequence). CDR3: CASRDPIGYGYTF. The CDR3 DNA sequence: TGTGCCAGTAGAGACCCGATTGGCTATGGCTACACCTTC.

This clonotype was detected many times. The chain recombines TRBV3-1 with TRBJ2-5, with D perhaps TRBD1 (6 bases). V shed 1 base and J shed 3 bases, with 15 bases lying between them. Germline values: CDR1 LGHDT, CDR2 YNNKEL (reference sequence). The CDR3 has 16 amino acids. The CDR3 DNA reads as TGTGCCAGCAGCCAAGCCCTACAGGGAAAGGAAGAGACCCAGTACTTC. This sequence encodes CASSQALQGKEETQYF.

J is TRBJ2-5 and V is TRBV20-1; no reliable D call. Germline assignment: CDR1 DFQATT and CDR2 SNEGSKA (reference sequence). Trimming pared 0 bases from V and 1 base from J, leaving 9 bases between. This CDR3 is built from 14 residues. The CDR3 DNA is TGCAGTGCTAGAGATGGAAACGGCCAAGAGACCCAGTACTTC. It codes for CSARDGNGQETQYF.

The chain has TRBV7-9 and TRBJ2-5; 7 bases are a match to TRBD2. Germline CDR1 reads SEHNR; CDR2 reads FQNEAQ (reference sequence). The CDR3 runs to 14 residues. V was pared by 3 bases and J by 5 bases, with 6 bases of the junction left unmatched. In nucleotides, the CDR3 is TGTGCCAGCAGCTTCGGACGGGAGGCCGAGACCCAGTACTTC. This gives the protein CASSFGREAETQYF.

Of note for this clonotype: A much larger clone differs by one base, so this may be a read error. The chain links TRBV7-2 to TRBJ2-5; D tentatively fits TRBD1 or TRBD2 (5 bases each). CDR3 length: 13 residues. Trimming removed 5 bases at V and 5 bases at J, with 12 bases between. Looked up from germline, CDR1 is SGHTA and CDR2 is FQGNSA. CDR3 DNA sequence: TGTGCCAGCAGCCAGGGAGATGTTGAGACCCAGTACTTC. Its translation is CASSQGDVETQYF.

This clonotype turned up a few times. This sequence joins TRBV28 and TRBJ1-4; TRBD1 matches 7 bases. V shed 5 bases and J 10 bases; nucleotides not matched to a gene: 10. The CDR3 has 14 amino acids. Germline V gives CDR1 MDHEN, CDR2 SYDVKM. The CDR3 DNA follows: TGTGCCAGCAGTCCGGGACAGATATGGGGAAAACTGTTTTTT. Translating it yields CASSPGQIWGKLFF.

The chain has TRBV25-1 and TRBJ2-2; 8 bases match TRBD1. The CDR3 totals 14 residues. Germline V gives CDR1 MGHDK, CDR2 SYGVNS. Germline trimming cut 6 bases from V and 6 bases from J; bases unmatched to any gene: 6. Here the CDR3 DNA reads TGTGCCAGCAGGGAGACAGGGGCACCCGGGGAGCTGTTTTTT. It specifies CASRETGAPGELFF.

The rearrangement joins TRBV15 to TRBJ2-5, with D possibly being TRBD2 (6 bases). Looked up from germline, CDR1 is LNHNV and CDR2 is YYDKDF (reference sequence). The CDR3 consists of 12 residues. V was trimmed by 3 bases and J by 5 bases, leaving 7 bases between them. CDR3 in DNA: TGTGCCACCAGCAGGGCGGGGGAGACCCAGTACTTC. Translating it yields CATSRAGETQYF.

V gene TRBV5-1 combines with J gene TRBJ2-1, with 7 nucleotides matching TRBD1. This CDR3 has 14 amino acids. Looked up from germline, CDR1 is SGHRS and CDR2 is YFSETQ. Trimming took 0 bases from V and 9 from J; bases not matched to a gene: 6. The CDR3 DNA sequence: TGCGCCAGCAGCTTGGCCGCGGCAGGGGGTGAGCAGTTCTTC. Its protein is CASSLAAAGGEQFF.

CDR3 coding DNA: TGTGCCAGCAGCTTAGCCCCACGGACCGGGGAGCAGTACTTC. Translated: CASSLAPRTGEQYF. V gene TRBV11-2 combines with J gene TRBJ2-7; D is uncertain. The germline CDR1 and CDR2 sequences are SGHAT and FQNNGV. V was pared by 1 base and J by 7 bases, with 14 bases between. The CDR3 totals 14 residues.

As to this clonotype: This may be a read error: a much more frequent sequence differs by one nucleotide. This sequence joins TRBV7-8 and TRBJ2-1; tentatively, D is TRBD2 (5 bases). The CDR3 has 16 residues. V lost 0 bases and J 1 base, leaving 10 bases between the germline ends. Germline CDR1 reads SGHVS; CDR2 reads FQNEAQ. The CDR3 loop is CASSLARVPSYNEQFF. DNA of the CDR3: TGTGCCAGCAGCTTAGCGCGGGTCCCTTCCTACAATGAGCAGTTCTTC.

Many counts were recorded for this clonotype. The rearrangement uses TRBV7-6 and TRBJ2-2; 9 bases are shared with TRBD1. V lost 5 bases to trimming and J lost 0 bases; unmatched junction nucleotides: 4. Per germline, CDR1 SGHVS and CDR2 FNYEAQ. CDR3 length equals 16 residues. The CDR3 loop is CASSHGTGPNTGELFF. CDR3 nucleotides: TGTGCCAGCAGCCATGGGACAGGGCCGAACACCGGGGAGCTGTTTTTT. The variable domain in full, with the rest retrieved from reference TRBV7-6 and TRBJ2-2, is GAGVSQSPRYKVTKRGQDVALRCDPISGHVSLYWYRQALGQGPEFLTYFNYEAQQDKSGLPNDRFSAERPEGSISTLTIQRTEQRDSAMYRCASSHGTGPNTGELFFGEGSRLTVL.